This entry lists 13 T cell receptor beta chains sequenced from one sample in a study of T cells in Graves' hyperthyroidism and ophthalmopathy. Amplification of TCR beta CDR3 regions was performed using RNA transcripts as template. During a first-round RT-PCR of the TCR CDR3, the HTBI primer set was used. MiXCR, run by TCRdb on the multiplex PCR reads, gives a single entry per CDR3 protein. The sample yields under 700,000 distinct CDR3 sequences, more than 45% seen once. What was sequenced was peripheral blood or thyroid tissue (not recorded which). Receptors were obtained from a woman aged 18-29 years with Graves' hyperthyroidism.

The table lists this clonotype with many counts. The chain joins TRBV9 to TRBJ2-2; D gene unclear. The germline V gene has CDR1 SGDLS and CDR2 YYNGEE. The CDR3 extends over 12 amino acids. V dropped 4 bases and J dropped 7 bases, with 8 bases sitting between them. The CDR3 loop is CASSYSGGELFF. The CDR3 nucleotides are TGTGCCAGCAGCTATAGTGGCGGGGAGCTGTTTTTT. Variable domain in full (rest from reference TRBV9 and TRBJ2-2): DSGVTQTPKHLITATGQRVTLRCSPRSGDLSVYWYQQSLDQGLQFLIQYYNGEERAKGNILERFSAQQFPDLHSELNLSSLELGDSALYFCASSYSGGELFFGEGSRLTVL.

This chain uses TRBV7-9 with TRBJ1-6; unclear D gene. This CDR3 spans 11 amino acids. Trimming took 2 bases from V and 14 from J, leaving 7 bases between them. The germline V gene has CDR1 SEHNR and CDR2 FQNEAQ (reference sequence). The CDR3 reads CASSLTSALHF. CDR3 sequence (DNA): TGTGCCAGCAGCTTAACGTCGGCCCTCCACTTT.

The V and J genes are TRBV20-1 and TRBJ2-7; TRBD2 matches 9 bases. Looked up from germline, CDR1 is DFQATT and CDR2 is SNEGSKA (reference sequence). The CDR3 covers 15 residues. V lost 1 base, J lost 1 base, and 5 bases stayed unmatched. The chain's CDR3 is CSARVGTSMSYEQYF. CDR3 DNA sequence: TGCAGTGCTAGAGTTGGGACTAGCATGTCCTACGAGCAGTACTTC.

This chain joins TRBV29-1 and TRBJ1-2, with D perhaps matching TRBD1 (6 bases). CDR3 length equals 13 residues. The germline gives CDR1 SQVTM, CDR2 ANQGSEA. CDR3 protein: CSARAPGGGGYTF. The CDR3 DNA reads TGCAGTGCTAGGGCCCCCGGAGGGGGTGGCTACACCTTC. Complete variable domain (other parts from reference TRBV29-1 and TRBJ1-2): SAVISQKPSRDICQRGTSLTIQCQVDSQVTMMFWYRQQPGQSLTLIATANQGSEATYESGFVIDKFPISRPNLTFSTLTVSNMSPEDSSIYLCSARAPGGGGYTFGSGTRLTVV.

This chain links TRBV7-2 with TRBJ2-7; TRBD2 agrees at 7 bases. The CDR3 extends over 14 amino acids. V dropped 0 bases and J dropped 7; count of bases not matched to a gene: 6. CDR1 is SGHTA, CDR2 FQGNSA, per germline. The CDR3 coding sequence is TGTGCCAGCAGCTTAGCGAGCGGGGAGGAGGAGCAGTACTTC. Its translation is CASSLASGEEEQYF.

CDR3 residues: CASSPSRGQQYF. The CDR3, as DNA: TGTGCCAGCAGCCCTTCCCGGGGGCAGCAGTACTTC. This chain joins TRBV12-3 or TRBV12-4 and TRBJ2-7; D is possibly TRBD1 or TRBD2 (6 bases each). CDR3 length: 12 residues. V was clipped by 6 bases and J by 8 bases, with 14 bases between them.

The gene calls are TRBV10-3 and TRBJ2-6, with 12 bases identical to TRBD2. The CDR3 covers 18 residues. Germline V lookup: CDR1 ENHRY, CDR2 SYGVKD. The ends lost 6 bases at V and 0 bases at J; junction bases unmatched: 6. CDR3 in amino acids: CAISNGLAGPSGANVLTF. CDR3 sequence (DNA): TGTGCCATCAGCAACGGACTAGCGGGACCCTCTGGGGCCAACGTCCTGACTTTC.

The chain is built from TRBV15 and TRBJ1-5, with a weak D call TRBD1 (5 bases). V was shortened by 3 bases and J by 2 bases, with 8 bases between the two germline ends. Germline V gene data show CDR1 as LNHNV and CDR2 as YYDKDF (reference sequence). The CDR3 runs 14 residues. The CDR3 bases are TGTGCCACCAGCAGGACAGACGGCAATCAGCCCCAGCATTTT. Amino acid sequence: CATSRTDGNQPQHF.

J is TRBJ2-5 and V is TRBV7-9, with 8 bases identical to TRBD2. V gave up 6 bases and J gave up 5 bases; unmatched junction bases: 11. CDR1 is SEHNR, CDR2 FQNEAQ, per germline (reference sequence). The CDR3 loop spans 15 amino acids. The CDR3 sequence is CASSESPGGRETQYF. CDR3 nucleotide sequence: TGTGCCAGCAGTGAAAGTCCGGGAGGGCGCGAGACCCAGTACTTC.

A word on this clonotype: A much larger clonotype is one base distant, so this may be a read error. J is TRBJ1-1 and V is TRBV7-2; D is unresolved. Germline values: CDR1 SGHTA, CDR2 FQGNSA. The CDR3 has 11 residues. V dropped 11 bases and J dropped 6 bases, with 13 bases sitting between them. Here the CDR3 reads CAGTYVAEAFF. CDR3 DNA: TGTGCCGGCACCTACGTGGCTGAAGCTTTCTTT.

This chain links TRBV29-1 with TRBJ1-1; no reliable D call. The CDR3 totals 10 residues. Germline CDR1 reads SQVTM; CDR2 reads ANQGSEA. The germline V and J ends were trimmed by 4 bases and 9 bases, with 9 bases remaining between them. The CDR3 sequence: CSVVDGKAFF. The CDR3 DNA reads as TGCAGCGTTGTGGACGGGAAAGCTTTCTTT.

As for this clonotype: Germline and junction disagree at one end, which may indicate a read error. The CDR3: CASSSGLAGVF. In nucleotides, the CDR3 is TGTGCCAGCAGCTCCGGACTAGCGGGAGTTTTT. The genes are TRBV7-9 and TRBJ1-4, with D hard to call. Germline-derived CDR1 and CDR2 are SEHNR and FQNEAQ (reference sequence). The CDR3 loop spans 11 amino acids. The whole variable domain, remainder taken from reference TRBV7-9 and TRBJ1-4, is DTGVSQNPRHKITKRGQNVTFRCDPISEHNRLYWYRQTLGQGPEFLTYFQNEAQLEKSRLLSDRFSAERPKGSFSTLEIQRTEQGDSAMYLCASSSGLAGVFGSGTQLSVL.

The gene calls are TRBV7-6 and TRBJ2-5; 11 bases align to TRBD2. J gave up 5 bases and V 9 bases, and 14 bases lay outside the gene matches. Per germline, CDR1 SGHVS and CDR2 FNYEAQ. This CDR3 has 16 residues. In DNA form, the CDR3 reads TGTGCCAGTAGCGACGATAGCGGGAGGGCCGACGAGACCCAGTACTTC. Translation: CASSDDSGRADETQYF. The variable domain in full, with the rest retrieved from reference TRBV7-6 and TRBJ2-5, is GAGVSQSPRYKVTKRGQDVALRCDPISGHVSLYWYRQALGQGPEFLTYFNYEAQQDKSGLPNDRFSAERPEGSISTLTIQRTEQRDSAMYRCASSDDSGRADETQYFGPGTRLLVL.